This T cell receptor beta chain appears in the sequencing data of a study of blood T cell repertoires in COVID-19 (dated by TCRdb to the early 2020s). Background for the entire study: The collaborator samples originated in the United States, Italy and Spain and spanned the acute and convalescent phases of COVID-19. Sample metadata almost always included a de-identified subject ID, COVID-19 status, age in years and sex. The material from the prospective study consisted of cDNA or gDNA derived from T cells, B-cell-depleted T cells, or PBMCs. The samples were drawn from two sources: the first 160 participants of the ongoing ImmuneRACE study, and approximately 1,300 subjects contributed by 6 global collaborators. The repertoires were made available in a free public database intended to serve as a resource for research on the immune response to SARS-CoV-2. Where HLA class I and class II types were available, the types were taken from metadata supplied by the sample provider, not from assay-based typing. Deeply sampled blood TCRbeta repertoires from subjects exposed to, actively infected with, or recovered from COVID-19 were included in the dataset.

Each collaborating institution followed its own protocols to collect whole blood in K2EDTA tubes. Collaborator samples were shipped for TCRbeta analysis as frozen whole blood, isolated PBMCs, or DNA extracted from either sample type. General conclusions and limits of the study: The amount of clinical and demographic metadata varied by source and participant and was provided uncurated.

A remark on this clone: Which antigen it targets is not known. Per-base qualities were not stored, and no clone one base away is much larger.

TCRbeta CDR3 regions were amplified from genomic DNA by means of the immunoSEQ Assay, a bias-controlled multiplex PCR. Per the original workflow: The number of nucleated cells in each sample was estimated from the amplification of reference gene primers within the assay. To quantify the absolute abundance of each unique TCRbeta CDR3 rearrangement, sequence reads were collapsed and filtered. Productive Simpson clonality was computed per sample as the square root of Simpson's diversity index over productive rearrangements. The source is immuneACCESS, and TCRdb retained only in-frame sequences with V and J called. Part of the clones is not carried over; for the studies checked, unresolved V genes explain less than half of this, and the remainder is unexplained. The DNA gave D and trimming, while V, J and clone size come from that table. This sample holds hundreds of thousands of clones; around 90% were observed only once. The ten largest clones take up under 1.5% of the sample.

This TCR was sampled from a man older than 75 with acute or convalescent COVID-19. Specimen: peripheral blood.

The nucleotides read TGTGCCAGCTCACCACAGACTAGCGGGAGCAACGAGCAGTACTTC. Its product reads: CASSPQTSGSNEQYF. The rearrangement joined TRBV18 to TRBJ2-7; 12 central nucleotides agree with TRBD2. Trimming takes 1 base off V and 5 bases off J; junction bases not matched to a gene: 3. The germline V gene specifies KGHSH as CDR1 and LQKENI as CDR2. The CDR3, from cysteine to phenylalanine, totals 15 residues. Just the 45-base CDR3 DNA is kept, in frame starting at base 1.